Only one count was recorded for the clone carrying this T cell receptor beta chain. What it binds is unknown. There are 12 residues in the CDR3. Germline-derived CDR1 and CDR2 are MNHEY and SVGAGI. The germline V and J ends were trimmed by 6 bases and 6 bases, with 12 bases remaining between them. This entry is derived from a study of T cell responses to AZD1222 COVID-19 vaccine. TCRdb's table, derived via immunoSEQ multiplex PCR, lists solely in-frame clones and lacks some. The sample has roughly 250,000 clones; over 90% are singletons. Regarding the study as a whole: Reportedly, nearly half of unique spike TCRs recognized epitopes outside B.1.351/B.1.1.7 mutations. The donor cohort was predominantly white British with a female majority, and clonal diversity may have been underestimated.

V and J are TRBV6-5 and TRBJ2-7, with D possibly TRBD1 on 5 matching bases. This sample comprised peripheral blood, obtained on day 0 of AZD1222 vaccination. The TCR originated in an adult in good health. CDR3 region: CASRSRDGEQYF. CDR3 coding DNA: TGTGCCAGCAGGTCCAGGGATGGCGAGCAGTACTTC.